This TCR beta chain stems from a study of cytomegalovirus exposure and HLA in healthy donors. CDR3 size: 13 residues. V was shortened by 3 bases and J by 5 bases, with 10 bases between the two germline ends. Germline V CDR1 and CDR2: SGHTA, FQGNSA. Both 60 Vbeta primers and 13 Jbeta primers went into the PCR. Assay used: immunoSEQ multiplex PCR; TCRdb lists only in-frame clones, some missing. The sample records fewer than 250,000 clones, about 85% being singletons. The gene calls are TRBV7-2 and TRBJ1-1; D remains unclear. The specimen was PBMCs. The TCR originated in a woman between 50 and 59 years old in good health and CMV-seropositive. For the CDR3, the DNA is TGTGCCAGCAGCTTCGGGGTTCGGACTGAAGCTTTCTTT. Protein sequence: CASSFGVRTEAFF.